The 26 T cell receptor beta chains in this list originate from one sample, sequenced in a study of low-dose radiotherapy and immunotherapy resistance in tumors. Alpha and beta chains were covered, as first-strand cDNA relied on TRAV- and TRBV-specific primers. Amplification of TCRs used a constant-region primer and V-primer adapter for around 19 PCR cycles. TCRdb redid the calling of the reads with MiXCR, one entry per CDR3 protein. This table holds around 100,000 distinct CDR3 sequences, around 21% found once. Documented time point: after trial treatment. Treatment reported: LDRT plus nivolumab, ipilimumab, low-dose cyclophosphamide and aspirin (RACIN trial). This specimen was PBMCs, taken after low-dose radiotherapy plus immunotherapy. Every receptor here comes from a male donor with prostate cancer.

In its sample, this clonotype was seen a few times. The V gene is TRBV18, the J gene TRBJ2-1; possible D gene TRBD1, 7 bases. In germline, CDR1 is KGHSH, CDR2 LQKENI. Trimming shortened V by 7 bases and J by 5 bases, and 15 bases separated the two germline ends. The CDR3 sequence is 14 residues long. CDR3 sequence reads: CASLRDRSNNEQFF. DNA of the CDR3: TGTGCCAGCTTGCGGGACAGAAGTAACAATGAGCAGTTCTTC.

This clonotype was detected ten times or more. In DNA form, the CDR3 reads TGTGCCAGCAGTTACAGGGGCCAGAACACTGAAGCTTTCTTT. This codes for CASSYRGQNTEAFF. The V call is TRBV27, the J call TRBJ1-1; 7 nucleotides align to TRBD1. Per germline, CDR1 MNHEY and CDR2 SMNVEV (reference sequence). The CDR3 loop spans 14 amino acids. V was clipped by 4 bases and J by 1 base; unmatched bases: 3.

This clonotype was recorded many times. The chain has TRBV19 and TRBJ1-3; D is unresolved. This CDR3 contains 16 residues. Germline V gives CDR1 LNHDA, CDR2 SQIVND (reference sequence). V was cut by 5 bases and J by 0 bases, with 14 bases left in between. CDR3 amino acids: CASSDLQTYSGNTIYF. The DNA of the CDR3 is TGTGCCAGTAGTGACCTTCAAACCTACTCTGGAAACACCATATATTTT.

For this clonotype: It is likely a read error: a sequence one base away is far more abundant. The chain employs TRBV5-5 and TRBJ1-1; D uncertain. Germline-derived CDR1 and CDR2 are SGHKS and YYEKEE (reference sequence). The CDR3 length is 14 residues. The CDR3 spells CARSLTPGNTEAFF. DNA for the CDR3: TGCGCCCGCAGCTTAACCCCCGGGAACACTGAAGCTTTCTTT.

This clonotype was recorded many times. The chain couples TRBV7-9 to TRBJ1-5; D remains ambiguous. V was trimmed by 1 base and J by 7 bases, leaving 11 bases between them. The CDR3 totals 14 residues. Germline CDR1 SEHNR, CDR2 FQNEAQ (reference sequence). DNA for the CDR3: TGTGCCAGCAGCTTAGGGGCAGATACGCAGCCCCAGCATTTT. Its protein product is CASSLGADTQPQHF.

This clonotype was detected only a few times. V and J are TRBV7-2 and TRBJ2-5; D possibly corresponds to TRBD1 (6 bases). From germline, CDR1 is SGHTA and CDR2 FQGNSA. Trimming pared 5 bases from V and 5 bases from J, leaving 18 bases between. The CDR3 is made up of 15 amino acids. The CDR3 nucleotides are TGTGCCAGCAGCCCCGACAGGAGAGGGTACGAGACCCAGTACTTC. It translates to CASSPDRRGYETQYF.

This clonotype was counted many times. The chain combines TRBV12-3 or TRBV12-4 with TRBJ1-2; tentatively, D is TRBD1 (5 bases). The length of the CDR3 is 15 residues. Between the trimmed V and J ends, which lost 0 bases and 8 bases, there was a span of 16 bases. The CDR3 here is CASSLAFRGAGGYTF. The CDR3 DNA follows: TGTGCCAGCAGTTTAGCGTTTCGAGGGGCTGGAGGCTACACCTTC.

At least ten counts were recorded for this clonotype. The chain links TRBV5-4 to TRBJ1-1, with D unresolved. The germline CDR1 and CDR2 sequences are SGHNT and YYREEE (reference sequence). This CDR3 is built from 13 residues. Trimming removed 4 bases at V and 8 bases at J, with 15 bases between. The DNA for the CDR3 is TGTGCCAGCAGCACCCAGGCTTGGACGGAAGCTTTCTTT. It codes for CASSTQAWTEAFF.

The chain has TRBV12-3 or TRBV12-4 and TRBJ2-3; D unclear. This CDR3 contains 15 residues. The V end lost 3 bases, the J end lost 4 bases, and 14 bases lay between the germline ends. CDR3 bases: TGTGCCAGCAGTTTCCGACCCTTTCCCCCAGATACGCAGTATTTT. This sequence encodes CASSFRPFPPDTQYF.

This clonotype was recorded many times. This chain uses TRBV6-1 with TRBJ2-7; 9 bases match TRBD1. The CDR3 has 14 residues. V was clipped by 5 bases and J by 3 bases; unmatched bases: 5. Germline V gene data show CDR1 as MNHNS and CDR2 as SASEGT. The CDR3 reads CASSTWTGDYEQYF. The CDR3 nucleotides are TGTGCCAGCAGTACCTGGACAGGGGACTACGAGCAGTACTTC.

This clonotype was recorded at least ten times. The CDR3 spells CASQEGEAFF. CDR3 in DNA: TGTGCCTCACAGGAGGGAGAAGCTTTCTTT. The V and J genes are TRBV5-5 and TRBJ1-1; the D gene is possibly TRBD1 (5 bases). V dropped 10 bases and J dropped 8 bases, with 12 bases sitting between them. Germline CDR1 reads SGHKS; CDR2 reads YYEKEE (reference sequence). This CDR3 comprises 10 residues.

This clonotype has a count of ten or more. The chain links TRBV12-3 or TRBV12-4 to TRBJ2-2, with D maybe TRBD2 (7 bases). The CDR3 is 17 residues long. Trimming cost V 5 bases and J 4 bases, with 20 bases left between them. In DNA form, the CDR3 reads TGTGCCAGCAGTCCGGCCCGGGGGGCCCTAAGCACCGGGGAGCTGTTTTTT. Translated, it gives CASSPARGALSTGELFF.

This clonotype appeared many times. The rearrangement uses TRBV7-2 and TRBJ2-6; D gene ambiguous. CDR1 SGHTA and CDR2 FQGNSA come from the germline V gene. V lost 1 base and J 2 bases, leaving 9 bases between the germline ends. This CDR3 has 16 residues. CDR3 sequence reads: CASSLGRQAGANVLTF. CDR3 nucleotide sequence: TGTGCCAGCAGCTTAGGTCGGCAGGCTGGGGCCAACGTCCTGACTTTC.

This clonotype occurred many times. The chain recombines TRBV3-1 with TRBJ1-2, with TRBD1 as a possible D gene (6 bases). The V end was cut by 5 bases, the J end by 6 bases, with 13 bases between. The germline V gene encodes CDR1 LGHDT and CDR2 YNNKEL (reference sequence). The CDR3 sequence is 13 residues long. This chain's CDR3 is CASSRGANDGYTF. CDR3 bases: TGTGCCAGCAGCAGGGGGGCAAACGATGGCTACACCTTC.

The CDR3 loop reads CASSQAGGQFF. In DNA form, the CDR3 reads TGCGCCAGCAGCCAAGCGGGGGGGCAGTTCTTC. V gene TRBV4-3 combines with J gene TRBJ2-1, with 7 nucleotides matching TRBD2. The CDR3 length is 11 residues. Trimming removed 1 base from V and 12 bases from J; junction bases left unmatched: 0. Germline-derived CDR1 and CDR2 are LGHNA and YSLEER.

To note about this clonotype: This likely reflects a read error, since a far larger clone is one base away. The rearrangement joins TRBV5-1 to TRBJ2-7; D is possibly TRBD1 or TRBD2 (6 bases each). V lost 5 bases to trimming and J lost 7 bases, with 13 bases between them. In germline, CDR1 is SGHRS, CDR2 YFSETQ. The CDR3 contains 12 residues. CDR3 DNA: TGCGCCAGCAGAGGGGGGAACAATGAGCAGTACTTC. This gives the protein CASRGGNNEQYF.

This clonotype has at least ten counts. The rearrangement joins TRBV3-1 to TRBJ2-2; D is unclear. Trimming removed 0 bases at V and 3 bases at J, with 5 bases between. CDR1 LGHDT and CDR2 YNNKEL come from the germline V gene (reference sequence). This CDR3 contains 14 residues. The CDR3 region has the DNA TGTGCCAGCAGCCAAGATGGATACACCGGGGAGCTGTTTTTT. The encoded protein is CASSQDGYTGELFF.

The sample holds many counts of this clonotype. The chain is built from TRBV19 and TRBJ1-1, with a tentative D call TRBD1 (5 bases). The germline V gene has CDR1 LNHDA and CDR2 SQIVND (reference sequence). The ends were cut back, 8 bases at V and 5 bases at J, with 12 bases in the middle. There are 12 residues in the CDR3. The CDR3 DNA is TGTGCCAGTTCGGCGGGGGGGACTGAAGCTTTCTTT. Its translation is CASSAGGTEAFF. The complete variable domain, with remaining parts taken from reference TRBV19 and TRBJ1-1, reads DGGITQSPKYLFRKEGQNVTLSCEQNLNHDAMYWYRQDPGQGLRLIYYSQIVNDFQKGDIAEGYSVSREKKESFPLTVTSAQKNPTAFYLCASSAGGTEAFFGQGTRLTVV.

This clonotype was counted ten times or more. CDR3 loop: CASSQKTGVLLYEQYF. CDR3 sequence (DNA): TGTGCCAGCTCACAAAAAACAGGGGTCCTCCTCTACGAGCAGTACTTC. The genes are TRBV18 and TRBJ2-7, with 7 bases lining up with TRBD1. V lost 4 bases, J lost 3 bases, and 12 bases stayed unmatched. From germline, CDR1 is KGHSH and CDR2 LQKENI. This CDR3 contains 16 residues.

Note on this clonotype: A far larger clone is a single base away, which makes a read error likely. J is TRBJ1-5 and V is TRBV6-2 or TRBV6-3, with D uncertain. Germline CDR1 reads MNHEY; CDR2 reads SVGEGT. CDR3 length: 13 residues. CDR3 sequence reads: CASSSYRSQPQRF. CDR3 nucleotides: TGTGCCAGCAGTAGTTATCGCTCGCAGCCCCAGCGTTTT.

Remarks on this clonotype: Being one base from a much bigger clone, this may be a read error. The rearrangement uses TRBV3-1 and TRBJ1-1; D remains unclear. The CDR3 consists of 14 residues. Germline loops: CDR1 LGHDT, CDR2 YNNKEL (reference sequence). CDR3 sequence reads: CANSPIPRPTEAFF. DNA of the CDR3: TGTGCCAACAGCCCCATTCCTAGGCCCACTGAAGCTTTCTTT. The full variable domain, rest sourced from reference TRBV3-1 and TRBJ1-1, is DTAVSQTPKYLVTQMGNDKSIKCEQNLGHDTMYWYKQDSKKFLKIMFSYNNKELIINETVPNRFSPKSPDKAHLNLHINSLELGDSAVYFCANSPIPRPTEAFFGQGTRLTVV.

This clonotype was counted ten times or more. This sequence joins TRBV21-1 and TRBJ2-2; TRBD1 is the table's D call, not checked against the DNA. TRBV21-1 is termed a pseudogene. The CDR3 covers 17 residues. The CDR3 coding sequence is TGTGCCAGCAGCAAATCCGAGGACAGGGATGGCACCGGGGAGCTGTTTTTT. Its protein is CASSKSEDRDGTGELFF.

This clonotype was seen just once. The CDR3 sequence is CAPPGQGSYEQYF. CDR3 coding DNA: TGCGCCCCGCCGGGACAGGGATCCTACGAGCAGTACTTC. The chain carries TRBV23-1 and TRBJ2-7; 9 nucleotides agree with TRBD1. TRBV23-1 is an ORF, with its function uncertain. The CDR3 sequence is 13 residues long. The trim removed 11 bases at V and 1 base at J, leaving 6 bases unmatched.

The table lists this clonotype with many counts. The genes are TRBV20-1 and TRBJ2-1; perhaps TRBD2 as D (6 bases). Trimming cost V 3 bases and J 6 bases, with 9 bases left between them. The CDR3 runs 12 residues. Germline lookup yields CDR1 DFQATT and CDR2 SNEGSKA (reference sequence). The CDR3 bases are TGCAGTGCTAGGGGGGGTTCCAATGAGCAGTTCTTC. Translation gives CSARGGSNEQFF.

This clonotype was seen ten or more times. The chain is built from TRBV2 and TRBJ1-6, with D perhaps TRBD1 (5 bases). The CDR3 contains 15 residues. Trimming cost V 9 bases and J 0 bases, with 12 bases left between them. The germline gives CDR1 SNHLY, CDR2 FYNNEI. CDR3 amino acids: CARRDGSSYNSPLHF. CDR3 DNA sequence: TGTGCCAGGAGGGACGGAAGCTCCTATAATTCACCCCTCCACTTT.

This clonotype came up many times. The rearrangement links TRBV2 to TRBJ2-1, with D unresolved. V lost 3 bases to trimming and J lost 7 bases, with 10 bases between them. The germline CDR1 and CDR2 sequences are SNHLY and FYNNEI. The CDR3 is made up of 13 amino acids. The CDR3: CASSEGTVNEQFF. The CDR3 DNA sequence: TGTGCCAGCAGTGAGGGCACCGTAAATGAGCAGTTCTTC.